This TCR beta chain was retrieved from a study of cytomegalovirus exposure and HLA in healthy donors. Across the study: In a later analysis, it was reported that the approximately 120 validation repertoires had been produced on the same platform as the roughly 700 repertoires belonging to the first cohort. Study results and caveats: In the 130 or so validation repertoires, under 95% of cluster scores exceeded 0, per a later analysis. Rare TCR sequences dominated, though some public TCRs recurred in many donors.

For this clone: Antigen: not known.

Per the germline V gene, CDR1 is SGHNT and CDR2 is YYREEE (reference sequence). V was pared by 3 bases and J by 8 bases, with 5 bases of the junction left unmatched. The CDR3 is 14 amino acids. The data were produced by immunoSEQ multiplex PCR, yet TCRdb's version contains in-frame clones alone and is incomplete. Altogether 100,000 to 150,000 clones are present, 89% being singletons, with the ten largest covering 1.2%. The receptor comes from a woman aged 18-30 years in good health and CMV-seronegative. The specimen sequenced was PBMCs. V and J are TRBV5-4 and TRBJ1-4, with 9 bases lining up with TRBD1. The CDR3 DNA follows: TGTGCCAGCAGCTCAGTGGACAGGGGAGAAAAACTGTTTTTT. It yields the protein CASSSVDRGEKLFF. Together with reference TRBV5-4 and TRBJ1-4, the CDR3 gives the full variable domain: ETGVTQSPTHLIKTRGQQVTLRCSSQSGHNTVSWYQQALGQGPQFIFQYYREEENGRGNFPPRFSGLQFPNYSSELNVNALELDDSALYLCASSSVDRGEKLFFGSGTQLSVL.